This T cell receptor beta chain appears in the sequencing data of a study of regulatory T cells in long-lasting Graves disease. Study-level information: Persistent cases were those of Graves' disease that involved over 5 years of antithyroid drugs with positive TSH receptor antibodies.

Study-wide findings and caveats: With persistent disease, TRBV28, TRBJ1-2 and TRBJ2-5 were the favored segments.

There are 13 residues in the CDR3. Trimming stripped 2 bases from V and 2 bases from J, with 6 bases between. Looked up from germline, CDR1 is SEHNR and CDR2 is FQNEAQ (reference sequence). Described time point: persistent/refractory GD, antithyroid drugs over 5 years with positive TRAb. The authors made the TCR library using RNA they extracted from PBMCs. Sequencing libraries for TCR beta were prepared with iRepertoire HTBI primers and Arm-PCR of CDR3 regions. Authors' processing steps: The samples yielded approximately 62 TRBV and approximately 15 TRBJ segments. MiXCR was run by TCRdb on the multiplex PCR reads, yielding one entry per CDR3 protein. The V and J calls were not made by the authors but by TCRdb's processing. The table includes 300,000 to 500,000 distinct CDR3 sequences, about a fifth detected once. Comments on this clonotype: Its specificity is unknown.

The receptor's source is a female donor with Graves disease. V is TRBV7-9 and J is TRBJ1-2; D is undetermined. The source material was peripheral blood mononuclear cells (PBMCs), sampled when the disease was refractory, from a patient treated with antithyroid drugs. CDR3 sequence: CASSLKENYGYTF. DNA for the CDR3: TGTGCCAGCAGCTTAAAGGAGAACTATGGCTACACCTTC.